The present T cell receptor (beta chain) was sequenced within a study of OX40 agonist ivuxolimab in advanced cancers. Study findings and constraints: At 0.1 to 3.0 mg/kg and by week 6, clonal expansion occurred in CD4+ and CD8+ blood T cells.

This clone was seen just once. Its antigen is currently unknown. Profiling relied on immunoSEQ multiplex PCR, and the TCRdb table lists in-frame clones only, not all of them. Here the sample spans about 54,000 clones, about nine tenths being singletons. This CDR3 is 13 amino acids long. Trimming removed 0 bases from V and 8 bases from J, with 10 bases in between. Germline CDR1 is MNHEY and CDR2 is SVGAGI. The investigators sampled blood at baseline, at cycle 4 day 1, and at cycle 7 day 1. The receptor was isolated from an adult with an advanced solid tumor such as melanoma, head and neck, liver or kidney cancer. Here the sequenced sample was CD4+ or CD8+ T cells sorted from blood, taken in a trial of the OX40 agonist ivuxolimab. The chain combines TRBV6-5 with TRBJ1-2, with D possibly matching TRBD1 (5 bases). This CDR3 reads CASSYSARQGYTF. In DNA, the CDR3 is TGTGCCAGCAGTTACTCAGCCAGACAGGGCTACACCTTC.